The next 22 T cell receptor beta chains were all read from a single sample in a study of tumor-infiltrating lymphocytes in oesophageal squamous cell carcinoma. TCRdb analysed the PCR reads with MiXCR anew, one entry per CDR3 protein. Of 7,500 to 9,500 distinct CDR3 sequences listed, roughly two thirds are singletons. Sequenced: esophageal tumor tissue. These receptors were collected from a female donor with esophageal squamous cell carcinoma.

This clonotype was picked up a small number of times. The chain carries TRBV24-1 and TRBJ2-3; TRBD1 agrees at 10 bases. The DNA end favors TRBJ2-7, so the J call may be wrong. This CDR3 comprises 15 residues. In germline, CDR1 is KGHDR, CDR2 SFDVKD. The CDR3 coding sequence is TGTGCCACCAGTGGTGGGACAGGGGCGTACAACGAGCAGTACTTC. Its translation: CATSGGTGAYNEQYF.

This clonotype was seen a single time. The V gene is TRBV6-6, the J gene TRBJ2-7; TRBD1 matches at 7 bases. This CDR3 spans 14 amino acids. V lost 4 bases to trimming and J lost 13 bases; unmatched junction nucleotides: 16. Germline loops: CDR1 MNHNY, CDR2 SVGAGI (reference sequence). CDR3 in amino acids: CASSSLYSPGQRYF. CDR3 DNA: TGTGCCAGCAGTTCTCTTTACTCACCGGGACAGAGATACTTC.

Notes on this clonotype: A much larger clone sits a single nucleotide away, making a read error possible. The DNA of the CDR3 is TGTGCCAGCAGCCTCTCTAGGGCCAATGAGCAGTACTTC. As protein: CASSLSRANEQYF. The chain carries TRBV14 and TRBJ2-7; D is ambiguous. With 4 bases removed from V and 7 bases from J, the gap between germline ends came to 14 bases. The CDR3 runs 13 residues. Germline V gene data show CDR1 as SGHDN and CDR2 as FVKESK.

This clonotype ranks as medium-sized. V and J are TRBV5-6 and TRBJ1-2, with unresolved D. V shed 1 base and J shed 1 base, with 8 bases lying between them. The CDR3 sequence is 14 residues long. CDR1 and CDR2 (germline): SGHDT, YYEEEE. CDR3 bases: TGTGCCAGCAGCTTGTTTGTGGTTAACTATGGCTACACCTTC. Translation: CASSLFVVNYGYTF.

The CDR3 loop is CASSLYPGHTYEQYF. The CDR3 region has the DNA TGTGCCAGCAGCTTATATCCCGGCCATACCTACGAGCAGTACTTC. The V gene is TRBV7-2, the J gene TRBJ2-3, with D unclear. The J call may be wrong; the DNA end is better matched by TRBJ2-7. The CDR3 covers 15 residues. Per the germline V gene, CDR1 is SGHTA and CDR2 is FQGNSA.

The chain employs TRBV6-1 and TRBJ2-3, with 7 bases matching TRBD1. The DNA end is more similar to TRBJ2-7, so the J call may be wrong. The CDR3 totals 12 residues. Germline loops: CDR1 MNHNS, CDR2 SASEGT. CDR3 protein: CASSRQGREQYF. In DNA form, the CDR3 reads TGTGCCAGCAGTCGACAGGGCAGGGAGCAGTACTTC.

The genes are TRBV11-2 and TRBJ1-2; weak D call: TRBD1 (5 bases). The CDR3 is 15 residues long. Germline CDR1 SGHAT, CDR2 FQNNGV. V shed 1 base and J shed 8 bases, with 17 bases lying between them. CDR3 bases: TGTGCCAGCAGCTTAGGTGGACATCCCTCAGCGGGCTACACCTTC. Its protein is CASSLGGHPSAGYTF.

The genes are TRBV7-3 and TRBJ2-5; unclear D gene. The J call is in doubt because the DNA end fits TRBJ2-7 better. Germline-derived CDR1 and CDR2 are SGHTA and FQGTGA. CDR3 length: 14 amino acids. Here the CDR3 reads CASSPGYPSYEQYF. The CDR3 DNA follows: TGTGCCAGCAGCCCCGGTTACCCCTCCTACGAGCAGTACTTC.

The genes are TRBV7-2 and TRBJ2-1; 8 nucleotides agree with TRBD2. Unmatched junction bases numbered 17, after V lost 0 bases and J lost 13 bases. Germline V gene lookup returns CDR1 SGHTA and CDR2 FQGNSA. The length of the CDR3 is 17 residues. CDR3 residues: CASSLARSGGPRETQFF. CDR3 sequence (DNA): TGTGCCAGCAGCTTAGCGCGGTCGGGAGGGCCTCGAGAGACCCAGTTCTTC.

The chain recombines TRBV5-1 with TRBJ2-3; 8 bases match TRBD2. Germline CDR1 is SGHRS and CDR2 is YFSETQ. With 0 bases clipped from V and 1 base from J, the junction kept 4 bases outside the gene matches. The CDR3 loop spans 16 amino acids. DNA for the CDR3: TGCGCCAGCAGCTTGGATAGCGGGGTTGGCACAGATACGCAGTATTTT. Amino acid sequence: CASSLDSGVGTDTQYF.

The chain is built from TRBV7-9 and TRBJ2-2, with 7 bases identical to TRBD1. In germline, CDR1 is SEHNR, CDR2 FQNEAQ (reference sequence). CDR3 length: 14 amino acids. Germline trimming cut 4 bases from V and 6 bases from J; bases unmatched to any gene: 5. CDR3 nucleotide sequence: TGTGCCAGCAGCTCAAGACAGGGTTCCGGGGAGCTGTTTTTT. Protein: CASSSRQGSGELFF.

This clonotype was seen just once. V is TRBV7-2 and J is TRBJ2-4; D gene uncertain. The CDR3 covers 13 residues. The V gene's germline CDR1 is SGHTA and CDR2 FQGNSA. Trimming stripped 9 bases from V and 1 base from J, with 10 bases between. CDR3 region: CARYDTAKNIQYF. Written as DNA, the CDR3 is TGTGCCAGATACGACACCGCCAAAAACATTCAGTACTTC.

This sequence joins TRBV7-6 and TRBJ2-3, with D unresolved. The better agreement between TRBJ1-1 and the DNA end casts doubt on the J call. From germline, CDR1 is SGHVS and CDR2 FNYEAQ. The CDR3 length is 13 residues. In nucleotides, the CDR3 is TGTGCCAGCAGCCCACGGCACAACACTGAAGCTTTCTTT. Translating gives CASSPRHNTEAFF.

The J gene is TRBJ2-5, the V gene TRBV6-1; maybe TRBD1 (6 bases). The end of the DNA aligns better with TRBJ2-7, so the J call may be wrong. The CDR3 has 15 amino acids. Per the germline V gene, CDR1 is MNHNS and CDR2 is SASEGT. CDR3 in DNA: TGTGCCAGCAGTGAGGGACATTATAGCTCCTACGAGCAGTACTTC. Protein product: CASSEGHYSSYEQYF.

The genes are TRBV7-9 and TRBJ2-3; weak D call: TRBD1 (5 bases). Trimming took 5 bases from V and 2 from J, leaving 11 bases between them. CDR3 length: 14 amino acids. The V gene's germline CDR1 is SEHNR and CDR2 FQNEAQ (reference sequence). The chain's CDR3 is CASSQGPFTDTQYF. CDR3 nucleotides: TGTGCCAGCAGCCAGGGTCCCTTCACAGATACGCAGTATTTT.

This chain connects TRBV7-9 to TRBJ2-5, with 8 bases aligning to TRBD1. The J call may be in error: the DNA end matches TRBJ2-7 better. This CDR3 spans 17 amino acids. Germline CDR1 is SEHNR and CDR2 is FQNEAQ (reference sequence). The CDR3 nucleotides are TGTGCCAGCAGCCCAGTAGGGGATACAGGGGGTTACTACGAGCAGTACTTC. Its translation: CASSPVGDTGGYYEQYF.

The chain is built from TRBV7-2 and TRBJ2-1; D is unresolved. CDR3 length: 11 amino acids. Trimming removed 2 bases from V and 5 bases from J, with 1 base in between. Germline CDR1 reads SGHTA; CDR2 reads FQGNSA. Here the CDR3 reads CASSLHNEQFF. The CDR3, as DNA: TGTGCCAGCAGCTTACACAATGAGCAGTTCTTC. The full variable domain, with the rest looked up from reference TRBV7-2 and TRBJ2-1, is GAGVSQSPSNKVTEKGKDVELRCDPISGHTALYWYRQSLGQGLEFLIYFQGNSAPDKSGLPSDRFSAERTGGSVSTLTIQRTQQEDSAVYLCASSLHNEQFFGPGTRLTVL.

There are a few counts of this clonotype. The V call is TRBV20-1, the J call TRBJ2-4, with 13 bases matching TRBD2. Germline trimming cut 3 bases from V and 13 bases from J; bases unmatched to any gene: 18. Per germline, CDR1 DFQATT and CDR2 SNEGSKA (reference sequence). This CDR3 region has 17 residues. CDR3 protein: CSARGRLAGGRNNEQYF. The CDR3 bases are TGCAGTGCTAGGGGAAGACTAGCGGGAGGAAGAAACAATGAGCAGTACTTC.

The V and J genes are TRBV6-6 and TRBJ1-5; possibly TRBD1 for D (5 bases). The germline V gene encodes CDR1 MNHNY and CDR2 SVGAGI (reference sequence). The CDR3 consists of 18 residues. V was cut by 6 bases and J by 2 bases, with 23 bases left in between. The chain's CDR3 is CASRPTGVSTLGNQPQHF. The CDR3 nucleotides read TGTGCCAGCAGACCCACAGGAGTCTCGACGTTGGGCAATCAGCCCCAGCATTTT.

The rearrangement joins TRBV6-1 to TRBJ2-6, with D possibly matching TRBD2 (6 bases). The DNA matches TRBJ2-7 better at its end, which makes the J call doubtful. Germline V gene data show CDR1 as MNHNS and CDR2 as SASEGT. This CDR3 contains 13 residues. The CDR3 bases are TGTGCCAGCACCTGGGGGGTTAGAAACGAGCAGTACTTC. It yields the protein CASTWGVRNEQYF.

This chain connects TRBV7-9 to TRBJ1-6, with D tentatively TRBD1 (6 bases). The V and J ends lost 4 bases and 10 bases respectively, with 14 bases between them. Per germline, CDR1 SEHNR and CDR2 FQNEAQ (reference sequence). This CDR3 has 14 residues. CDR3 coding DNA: TGTGCCAGCAGCTACAGGGTTCGGGGGTCACCCCTCCACTTT. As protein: CASSYRVRGSPLHF.

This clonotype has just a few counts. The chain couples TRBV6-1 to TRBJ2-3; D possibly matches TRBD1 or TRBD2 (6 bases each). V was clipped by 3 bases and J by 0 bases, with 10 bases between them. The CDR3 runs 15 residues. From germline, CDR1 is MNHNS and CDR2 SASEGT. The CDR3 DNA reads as TGTGCCAGCAGTGAGGGGGCGGGGAGCACAGATACGCAGTATTTT. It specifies CASSEGAGSTDTQYF.